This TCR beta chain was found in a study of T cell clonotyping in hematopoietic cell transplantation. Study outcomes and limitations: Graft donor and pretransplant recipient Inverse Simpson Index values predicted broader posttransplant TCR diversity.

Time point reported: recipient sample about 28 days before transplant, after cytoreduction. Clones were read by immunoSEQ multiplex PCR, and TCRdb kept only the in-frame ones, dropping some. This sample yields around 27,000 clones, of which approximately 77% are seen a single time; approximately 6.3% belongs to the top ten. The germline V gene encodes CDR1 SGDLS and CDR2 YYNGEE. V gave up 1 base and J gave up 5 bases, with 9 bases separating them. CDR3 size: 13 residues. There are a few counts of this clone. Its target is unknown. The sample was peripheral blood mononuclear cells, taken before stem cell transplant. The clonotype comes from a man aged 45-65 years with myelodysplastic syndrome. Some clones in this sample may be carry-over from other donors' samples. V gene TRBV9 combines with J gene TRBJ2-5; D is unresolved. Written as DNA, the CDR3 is TGTGCCAGCAGCGTATCTCCCCTTGAGACCCAGTACTTC. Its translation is CASSVSPLETQYF.